One sample yielded the 9 T cell receptor beta chains listed below, sequenced in a study of control samples from healthy donors and cancer patients. Method: immunoSEQ multiplex PCR; TCRdb's copy keeps in-frame clones and lacks some. Of 90,000 to 100,000 clones detected, about 79% appear once; the ten largest clones hold 8% to 11%. Input material: blood. The receptors originated from a woman aged 25 to 45 in good health.

The genes are TRBV4-1 and TRBJ1-6; 8 bases match TRBD1. The CDR3 covers 16 residues. The V gene end was trimmed by 3 bases and the J gene end by 8 bases; junction bases not matched to a gene: 9. Per germline, CDR1 MGHRA and CDR2 YSYEKL. This CDR3 is CASSHPDRGLDSPLHF. The CDR3 nucleotides read TGCGCCAGCAGCCACCCCGACAGGGGATTGGATTCACCCCTCCACTTT.

The rearrangement links TRBV9 to TRBJ2-3, with 10 bases lining up with TRBD2. J was trimmed by 0 bases and V by 3 bases; bases with no gene match: 1. The length of the CDR3 is 15 residues. Germline values: CDR1 SGDLS, CDR2 YYNGEE. This CDR3 is CASSASGGSTDTQYF. The CDR3 DNA is TGTGCCAGCAGCGCTAGCGGGGGCAGCACAGATACGCAGTATTTT. The whole variable domain, remainder taken from reference TRBV9 and TRBJ2-3, is DSGVTQTPKHLITATGQRVTLRCSPRSGDLSVYWYQQSLDQGLQFLIQYYNGEERAKGNILERFSAQQFPDLHSELNLSSLELGDSALYFCASSASGGSTDTQYFGPGTRLTVL.

The chain carries TRBV4-3 and TRBJ1-5; the match to TRBD1 covers 7 bases. Germline loops: CDR1 LGHNA, CDR2 YSLEER. Trimming at V came to 4 bases and at J to 4 bases, leaving 4 bases not matched to a gene. This CDR3 has 14 residues. The CDR3 region has the DNA TGCGCCAGCAGCCCGGGGACAGCGAATCAGCCCCAGCATTTT. Translating it yields CASSPGTANQPQHF.

The chain uses TRBV11-2 and TRBJ2-3; TRBD2 aligns across 9 bases. Per germline, CDR1 SGHAT and CDR2 FQNNGV. The trim removed 1 base at V and 5 bases at J, leaving 7 bases unmatched. There are 16 residues in the CDR3. CDR3 region: CASSLVLRGGEDTQYF. The CDR3 DNA follows: TGTGCCAGCAGCTTAGTCCTGCGGGGGGGGGAAGATACGCAGTATTTT.

This clone was counted a single time. V is TRBV7-2 and J is TRBJ1-1; 7 bases are a match to TRBD1. CDR3 length equals 14 residues. Unmatched junction bases numbered 3, after V lost 4 bases and J lost 1 base. Germline V lookup: CDR1 SGHTA, CDR2 FQGNSA. DNA for the CDR3: TGTGCCAGCAGCTCTGACAGGGCGAACACTGAAGCTTTCTTT. Translated: CASSSDRANTEAFF.

The chain recombines TRBV6-6 with TRBJ2-7; D possibly uses TRBD1 or TRBD2 (6 bases each). Trimming stripped 10 bases from V and 6 bases from J, with 16 bases between. Germline V gene data show CDR1 as MNHNY and CDR2 as SVGAGI (reference sequence). The CDR3 length is 12 residues. The CDR3 nucleotides are TGTGCCACCAAGGGGGGACCCCTCGAGCAGTACTTC. The encoded protein is CATKGGPLEQYF.

The chain couples TRBV7-3 to TRBJ1-5; D remains ambiguous. V was cut by 2 bases and J by 3 bases, with 8 bases left in between. The CDR3 runs 14 residues. Germline assignment: CDR1 SGHTA and CDR2 FQGTGA. CDR3 residues: CASSLGGHNQPQHF. The CDR3 DNA follows: TGTGCCAGCAGCTTAGGAGGGCACAATCAGCCCCAGCATTTT.

The chain employs TRBV10-3 and TRBJ1-1; weak D call: TRBD1 (5 bases). This CDR3 has 14 residues. The germline V gene encodes CDR1 ENHRY and CDR2 SYGVKD. V dropped 6 bases and J dropped 0 bases, with 11 bases sitting between them. Written as DNA, the CDR3 is TGTGCCATCAGACAGACAGCCATGAACACTGAAGCTTTCTTT. It yields the protein CAIRQTAMNTEAFF.

The chain is built from TRBV7-2 and TRBJ2-3; D is unclear. V lost 4 bases and J 1 base, leaving 9 bases between the germline ends. CDR1 and CDR2 from the germline V gene are SGHTA and FQGNSA. This CDR3 contains 14 residues. Here the CDR3 reads CASSSPGGTDTQYF. CDR3 bases: TGTGCCAGCAGCTCTCCTGGGGGCACAGATACGCAGTATTTT.